The TCR beta chain described here comes from a study of blood T cell repertoires in COVID-19. Study-level information: The samples span acute and convalescent COVID-19 from the United States, Italy and Spain. T cells, B-cell-depleted T cells, or PBMCs supplied cDNA or gDNA.

Per the original data handling: Estimation of nucleated cell counts relied on the amplification of reference gene primers. Assay: immunoSEQ multiplex PCR; the TCRdb copy retains only in-frame clones and omits some. Clonal size and the V and J genes are those of that table, whereas D and trimming came from the DNA. The sample lists more than 100,000 clones; about four fifths were seen once. The CDR3 length is 14 residues. In germline, CDR1 is SGHNT, CDR2 YYREEE (reference sequence). Trimming took 4 bases from V and 6 from J; bases not matched to a gene: 10. The sequenced material came from peripheral blood. The chain combines TRBV5-4 with TRBJ2-7; 7 bases align to TRBD2. The source of this sequence is a woman aged 55-70 years with active or convalescent COVID-19. The CDR3 is CASSLLGRGGEQYF. The CDR3 DNA sequence: TGTGCCAGCAGCCTTCTAGGGAGGGGTGGCGAGCAGTACTTC.